This T cell receptor beta chain originates from a study of blood T cell repertoires in COVID-19. Germline values: CDR1 KGHSH, CDR2 LQKENI. V shed 1 base and J shed 6 bases, with 18 bases lying between them. The CDR3 length is 16 residues. Profiling relied on immunoSEQ multiplex PCR, and the TCRdb table lists in-frame clones only, not all of them. The table shows 150,000 to 200,000 clones, with just under 85% occurring only once. The specimen was peripheral blood. The V call is TRBV18, the J call TRBJ1-2; possible D gene TRBD1, 5 bases. The sequence derives from a man aged 40-49 years who had recovered from COVID-19. The CDR3 sequence is CASSPLAGGSIDGYTF. Written as DNA, the CDR3 is TGTGCCAGCTCACCACTGGCTGGGGGGTCGATCGATGGCTACACCTTC. Together with reference TRBV18 and TRBJ1-2, the CDR3 gives the full variable domain: NAGVMQNPRHLVRRRGQEARLRCSPMKGHSHVYWYRQLPEEGLKFMVYLQKENIIDESGMPKERFSAEFPKEGPSILRIQQVVRGDSAAYFCASSPLAGGSIDGYTFGSGTRLTVV.